The rows below give T cell receptor beta chains drawn from one sample of a study of CD8 T cells in ankylosing spondylitis. Each CDR3 protein gets one entry after TCRdb re-called the 5' RACE reads with MiXCR. This sample yields approximately 110,000 distinct CDR3 sequences, of which less than 25% are seen a single time; 12% belongs to the top ten. Material: synovial fluid, either unsorted or a sorted T cell fraction (not recorded which). The receptors stem from a male donor with ankylosing spondylitis. Both conserved end residues are part of each CDR3. D genes are given only for firm matches. Expanded clones get a size class; other rows say once, few or many, or leave the size out.

J | D | V | size | DNA | CDR3
TRBJ1-2 | . | TRBV7-8 | few | TGTGCCAGCAGCAACAACGCAGGAATCTATGGCTACACCTTC | CASSNNAGIYGYTF
TRBJ2-3 | TRBD2 | TRBV4-2 | . | TGTGCCAGCAGCCACCTGACTAGCGGGAGGTCAGATACGCAGTATTTT | CASSHLTSGRSDTQYF
TRBJ1-1 | . | TRBV6-6 | few | TGTGCCAGCAGTTACTCGCCCCGGACTGAAGCTTTCTTT | CASSYSPRTEAFF
TRBJ2-1 | TRBD2 | TRBV12-3/TRBV12-4 | many | TGTGCCAGCAGCTATGGACTAGCGGGATCGGACAATGAGCAGTTCTTC | CASSYGLAGSDNEQFF
TRBJ1-6 | . | TRBV6-2/TRBV6-3 | few | TGTGCCAGCAGTCCCCGCCTCGGGACACCTCGGAAGCCCTATAATTCACCCCTCCACTTT | CASSPRLGTPRKPYNSPLHF
TRBJ2-1 | . | TRBV12-3/TRBV12-4 | many | TGTGCCAGCAGTTTCTTAGAGGGAAGTGAGCAGTTCTTC | CASSFLEGSEQFF
TRBJ2-1 | . | TRBV5-6 | many | TGTGCCAGCAGCTTCGCGAACTACAATGAGCAGTTCTTC | CASSFANYNEQFF
TRBJ2-2 | . | TRBV20-1 | . | TGCAGTGCTAGAGGAGACACCGGGGAGCTGTTTTTT | CSARGDTGELFF
TRBJ1-5 | . | TRBV5-1 | . | TGCGCCAGCAGAGGTGACAGGATTGATCAGCCCCAGCATTTT | CASRGDRIDQPQHF
TRBJ2-6 | . | TRBV12-3/TRBV12-4 | many | TGTGCCAGCGCACAGGATTACTCTGGGGCCAACGTCCTGACTTTC | CASAQDYSGANVLTF
TRBJ2-1 | . | TRBV24-1 | many | TGTGCCACCAGTGATTTATACCCTCGGAATGAGCAGTTCTTC | CATSDLYPRNEQFF
TRBJ1-4 | . | TRBV19 | few | TGTGCCAGTAGTATGACCAGACAGGAACCTAATGAAAAACTGTTTTTT | CASSMTRQEPNEKLFF
TRBJ2-3 | . | TRBV30 | . | TGTGCCTGGAGTGTACAGGATACGCAGTATTTT | CAWSVQDTQYF
TRBJ2-2 | TRBD1 | TRBV2 | . | TGTGCCAGCAGTGTAAGGGGGCCGAACACCGGGGAGCTGTTTTTT | CASSVRGPNTGELFF
TRBJ2-1 | . | TRBV5-1 | . | TGCGCCAGCAGCTTGGATTGGGGACGGTACAATGAGCAGTTCTTC | CASSLDWGRYNEQFF
TRBJ1-1 | . | TRBV5-1 | many | TGCGCCAGCAGCTTGGACGGAAAGAACACTGAAGCTTTCTTT | CASSLDGKNTEAFF
TRBJ1-2 | TRBD1 | TRBV3-1 | . | TGTGCCAGCAGCCAAGACAGGGGGTATCTCAATGGCTACACCTTC | CASSQDRGYLNGYTF
TRBJ1-6 | . | TRBV20-1 | . | TGCAGTGCGAGAGTGGGTTCGGGGAATTCACCCCTCCACTTT | CSARVGSGNSPLHF
TRBJ2-1 | . | TRBV29-1 | . | TGCAGCGTTGAAGATAATGGGCGGACTACCAGCTACAATGAGCAGTTCTTC | CSVEDNGRTTSYNEQFF
TRBJ2-2 | TRBD2 | TRBV5-1 | . | TGCGCCAGCAGCGCGAGACTAGCGGGGCAAAACACCGGGGAGCTGTTTTTT | CASSARLAGQNTGELFF
TRBJ2-3 | TRBD1 | TRBV4-1 | . | TGCGCCAGCAGCCAAGCGCAACAGGGGACGACGCAGTATTTT | CASSQAQQGTTQYF
TRBJ1-1 | . | TRBV5-1 | . | TGCGCCAGCACCCAGGGACAAAACACTGAAGCTTTCTTT | CASTQGQNTEAFF
TRBJ2-1 | TRBD2 | TRBV10-3 | . | TGTGCCATCAGTGCTAGCGGGAGGGCAGGGAATGAGCAGTTCTTC | CAISASGRAGNEQFF
TRBJ2-1 | . | TRBV24-1 | many | TGTGCCACCAGTGAGACCGGGACTTCCGTTGGGGATGAGCAGTTCTTC | CATSETGTSVGDEQFF
TRBJ2-1 | TRBD2 | TRBV11-3 | . | TGTGCCACCACGGGCGGGAGTGGCAATGAGCAGTTCTTC | CATTGGSGNEQFF
TRBJ2-2 | . | TRBV19 | few | TGTGCCAGTAGTACGGAGATGGTTTGGACCGGGGAGCTGTTTTTT | CASSTEMVWTGELFF
TRBJ2-1 | . | TRBV20-1 | . | TGCAGTGCTAGAAGTCTAGCGGAGCAGTTCTTC | CSARSLAEQFF
TRBJ2-3 | . | TRBV20-1 | few | TGCAGTGCTAGGACTGGACTAGATACGCAGTATTTT | CSARTGLDTQYF
TRBJ2-1 | TRBD2 | TRBV3-1 | . | TGTGCCAGCAGCCAAATTCAACTAGCGGGAAGGAATGAGCAGTTCTTC | CASSQIQLAGRNEQFF
TRBJ1-6 | . | TRBV14 | . | TGTGCCAGCAGCCAAGTGGATTCACCCCTCCACTTT | CASSQVDSPLHF
TRBJ2-1 | TRBD2 | TRBV27 | many | TGTGCCATCGCGGGGACTAGGAATAATGAGCAGTTCTTC | CAIAGTRNNEQFF